These T cell receptor beta chains were read from a single sample in a study of post-analysis software for immune sequencing data. In TCRdb, the PCR reads were re-called with MiXCR into one record per CDR3 protein. The sample consists of 150,000 to 200,000 distinct CDR3 sequences, 30% of them appearing once. The sequencing input was blood. The receptors shown here come from a girl aged 5 to 17 with multiple sclerosis. Each CDR3 is given with its conserved first and last residue. For some rows the clone size is stated as once, few or many, or as a class when expanded; others skip it.

.,TRBV20-1,TRBJ1-1,CSAVPQGLMNTEAFF
.,TRBV2,TRBJ2-7,CVSSEGLAGVRREYF
.,TRBV15,TRBJ2-7,CATSRDLLQGRFSYEQYF
.,TRBV20-1,TRBJ2-1,CSAHGGAFQETQFF
many,TRBV28,TRBJ2-3,CASSFPSGATDTQYF
few,TRBV4-2,TRBJ2-1,CASSQEYGSPYNEQFF
many,TRBV29-1,TRBJ2-1,CSVSWTLAYNEQFF
few,TRBV28,TRBJ2-7,CACSSSLDGSYEQYF
few,TRBV11-2,TRBJ2-1,CASNPNSGDSYNEQFF
many,TRBV9,TRBJ2-1,CASSVVGTSGNEQFF
.,TRBV27,TRBJ2-1,CASSPKTGGRVLSEQFF
many,TRBV6-5,TRBJ2-1,CASSLGYGGEQFF
few,TRBV29-1,TRBJ1-1,CSVDSGGGLRTEAFF
few,TRBV12-3/TRBV12-4,TRBJ2-2,CASSPESTGELFF
few,TRBV14,TRBJ2-3,CASNRLSDRGDTQYF
.,TRBV12-3/TRBV12-4,TRBJ2-3,CASTLLAGGPDAQYF
few,TRBV29-1,TRBJ1-6,CSGPDLQVASLHF
.,TRBV27,TRBJ2-3,CASNGGSFKGEEYF
.,TRBV2,.,CASKIDSGDQPQYF
many,TRBV25-1,TRBJ2-7,CASSTSGNYEQYF
.,TRBV10-3,TRBJ2-7,CASSFGRTYEQYF
.,TRBV4-1,TRBJ1-2,CASSQEAGRGYGYTF
few,TRBV5-1,TRBJ2-5,CASSFTGGGETQYF
many,TRBV5-1,TRBJ2-7,CASSLPGPEQYF
many,TRBV20-1,TRBJ2-7,CSAVSGNRYEQYF
few,TRBV7-8,TRBJ1-4,CASSSSLFGKLFF
.,TRBV7-9,TRBJ1-2,CASSQMDREDGYTF
many,TRBV6-5,TRBJ2-5,CASSTGTSGPKTQYF
.,TRBV5-4,TRBJ1-2,CASSLDRGLNYGYTF
many,TRBV28,TRBJ2-3,CASSSLAGGTSTDTQYF
many,TRBV12-3/TRBV12-4,TRBJ2-1,CASTLSPNRADYNEQFF
.,TRBV7-9,TRBJ2-1,CASSLVGRRGNEQFF
.,TRBV28,TRBJ1-1,CASSLWQNTEAFF
.,TRBV5-1,TRBJ1-1,CASSLRGSAEAFF
.,TRBV19,TRBJ2-1,CASKGVRGRGNNEQFF
.,TRBV29-1,TRBJ2-7,CSVKDNSYEQYF
.,TRBV12-3/TRBV12-4,TRBJ2-7,CASRYRRGDEQYF
once,TRBV14,TRBJ2-5,CASSLRMSGSGETQYF
many,TRBV7-3,TRBJ1-2,CASSPGQGVHGYTF
many,TRBV29-1,TRBJ2-1,CSVLSGTAYNEQFF
.,TRBV20-1,TRBJ2-3,CSARSAWPTDTQYF
few,TRBV5-1,TRBJ2-5,CASSSSGILETQYF
many,TRBV20-1,TRBJ1-2,CSAKQGWGYTF
.,TRBV7-3,TRBJ2-7,CASSPARGELNEQYF
few,TRBV6-6,TRBJ1-1,CASSSKGAENTEAFF
.,TRBV28,TRBJ2-7,CASSSMDGNLYEQYF
.,TRBV20-1,TRBJ1-4,CSALDRSGEKLFF
.,TRBV28,.,CASRKVRLGTYEQYF
many,TRBV5-1,TRBJ2-3,CASSLEADTQYF
few,TRBV7-9,TRBJ1-1,CASSLVLLNTEAFF
.,TRBV18,TRBJ2-1,CASFVGSGPGAYNEQFF
.,TRBV20-1,.,CSARVYQGKGPLVLYEQYF
many,TRBV7-7,TRBJ2-1,CASSLNQPGGPHNEQFF
many,TRBV2,TRBJ2-7,CASSEWYGRESYEQYF
.,TRBV7-9,.,CASSLDLTGPGTGYEQYF
.,TRBV7-2,TRBJ2-6,CASSSVSAGANVLTF
once,TRBV19,TRBJ2-5,CASSIFSGQETQYF